The source of this T cell receptor beta chain is a study of cytomegalovirus exposure and HLA in healthy donors. Study-level findings and limits: Within an earlier analysis, most TCR beta V segments proved productive either about 87% or about 30% of the time.

From germline, CDR1 is SEHNR and CDR2 FQNEAQ (reference sequence). V lost 5 bases and J lost 5, with 15 bases in between. This CDR3 contains 14 residues. This clone was seen only once. Its antigen is still unknown. The PCR employed 60 Vbeta primers together with 13 Jbeta primers. Some clones are missing from TCRdb's copy, which holds only in-frame ones; the method was immunoSEQ multiplex PCR. Of about 62,000 clones in the sample, 87% were seen once. The material sequenced was PBMCs. The chain uses TRBV7-9 and TRBJ2-5; D perhaps matches TRBD2 (6 bases). The source of this sequence is a man between 18 and 35 years old in good health and CMV-seronegative. CDR3 amino acids: CASSGGTRTETQYF. CDR3 DNA sequence: TGTGCCAGCAGCGGGGGGACGAGGACGGAGACCCAGTACTTC.